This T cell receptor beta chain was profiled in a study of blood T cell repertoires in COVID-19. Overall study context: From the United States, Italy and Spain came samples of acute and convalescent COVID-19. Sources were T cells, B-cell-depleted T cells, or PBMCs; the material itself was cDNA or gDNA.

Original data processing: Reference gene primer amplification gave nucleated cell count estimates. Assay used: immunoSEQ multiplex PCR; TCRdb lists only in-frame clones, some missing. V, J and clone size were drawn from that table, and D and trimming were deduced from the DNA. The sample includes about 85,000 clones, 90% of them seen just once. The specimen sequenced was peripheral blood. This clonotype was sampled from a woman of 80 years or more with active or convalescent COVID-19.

The CDR3 is CASSHGNTEAFF. CDR3 coding DNA: TGTGCCAGCAGCCACGGGAACACTGAAGCTTTCTTT. The V call is TRBV12-1, the J call TRBJ1-1. TRBV12-1 is noted as a pseudogene. The CDR3 extends over 12 amino acids.